This T cell receptor (beta chain) comes out of a study of cytomegalovirus exposure and HLA in healthy donors. This CDR3 is 13 amino acids long. Per germline, CDR1 SEHNR and CDR2 FQNEAQ (reference sequence). Trimming stripped 0 bases from V and 7 bases from J, with 9 bases between. The PCR had 60 Vbeta and 13 Jbeta primers. Profiling relied on immunoSEQ multiplex PCR, and the TCRdb table lists in-frame clones only, not all of them. The table records some 110,000 clones, approximately 12% of them present only once. This clone has just a few counts. The origin of this receptor is a man aged 40-49 years in good health and CMV-seropositive. The V call is TRBV7-9, the J call TRBJ1-1; possible D gene TRBD1, 5 bases. The specimen was PBMCs. This CDR3 is CASSLARQLEAFF. CDR3 nucleotides: TGTGCCAGCAGCTTAGCGCGACAGCTTGAAGCTTTCTTT.